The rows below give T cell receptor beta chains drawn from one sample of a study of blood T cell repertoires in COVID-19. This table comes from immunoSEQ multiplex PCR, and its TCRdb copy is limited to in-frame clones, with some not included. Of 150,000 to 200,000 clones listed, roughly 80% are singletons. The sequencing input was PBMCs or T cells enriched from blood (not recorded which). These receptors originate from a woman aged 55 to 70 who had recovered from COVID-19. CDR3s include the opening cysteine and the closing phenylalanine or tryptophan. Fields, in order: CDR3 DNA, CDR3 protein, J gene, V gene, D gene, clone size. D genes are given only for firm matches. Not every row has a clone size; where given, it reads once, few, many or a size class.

TGTGCCAGCTCATCGGGACTGTCGAACACTGAAGCTTTCTTT	CASSSGLSNTEAFF	TRBJ1-1	TRBV18	.	.
TGTGCCAGCAGTGAAGAGGACAGGGGCAATCAGCCCCAGCATTTT	CASSEEDRGNQPQHF	TRBJ1-5	TRBV6-1	TRBD1	once
TGTGCCAGCAGCCTCATGGCACAGGGGTATTACGAGCAGTACTTC	CASSLMAQGYYEQYF	TRBJ2-7	TRBV5-8	TRBD1	.
TGCGCCAGCAGCTTGGTGGGACAGAGGGAAGCTTTCTTT	CASSLVGQREAFF	TRBJ1-1	TRBV5-1	TRBD1	.
TGTGCCAGCAGTTATGAGCAGGGGCGTCAACAATATGAGCAGTTCTTC	CASSYEQGRQQYEQFF	TRBJ2-1	TRBV6-2/TRBV6-3	.	.
TGTGCCAGCTCACGGACTAGCGGGGGCCAGGGAGAGACCCAGTACTTC	CASSRTSGGQGETQYF	TRBJ2-5	TRBV18	TRBD2	.
TGCGCCAGCAGCGGGGATAGACAGAAAAGGGACACTGAAGCTTTCTTT	CASSGDRQKRDTEAFF	TRBJ1-1	TRBV5-1	.	once
TGTGCCAGCAGGGAGGGCACCGGTGAGCAGTTCTTC	CASREGTGEQFF	TRBJ2-1	TRBV7-8	.	.
TGTGCCAGCAGCCAGAGGGTTCCCTATAATTCACCCCTCCACTTT	CASSQRVPYNSPLHF	TRBJ1-6	TRBV3-1/TRBV3-2	.	once
TGTGCCAGCAGCGTTCGGGGGAACACTGAAGCTTTCTTT	CASSVRGNTEAFF	TRBJ1-1	TRBV9	.	.
TGTGCCTGGAGCTTGACGGCTAGCTCCTATAATTCACCCCTCCACTTT	CAWSLTASSYNSPLHF	TRBJ1-6	TRBV30	.	.
TGTGCCAGCAGCCCTTCCTCTGGAAACACCATATATTTT	CASSPSSGNTIYF	TRBJ1-3	TRBV7-2	.	.
TGTGCCAGTAAAAGGGGGCCTGGTGAAAAACTGTTTTTT	CASKRGPGEKLFF	TRBJ1-4	TRBV19	TRBD1	.
TGTGCCAGCAGTTACCGCGGCGGGAGGGAGACCCAGTACTTC	CASSYRGGRETQYF	TRBJ2-5	TRBV6-5	TRBD2	.
TGTGCCAGCGGGGGCCGGGGCGAGCAGTACTTC	CASGGRGEQYF	TRBJ2-7	TRBV12-3/TRBV12-4	.	.
TGTGCCACCAGTGACCCGACAGCCAGCTCCTACAATGAGCAGTTCTTC	CATSDPTASSYNEQFF	TRBJ2-1	TRBV24-1	.	once
TGTGCCAGCAGCCAAGATGCAGGTTATCAGCCCCAGCATTTT	CASSQDAGYQPQHF	TRBJ1-5	TRBV4-2	.	.
TGTGCCAGCAGCCCGTCTCGAGCGGGGGGGCTGAGTAATGAGCAGTTCTTC	CASSPSRAGGLSNEQFF	TRBJ2-1	TRBV3-1/TRBV3-2	TRBD2	.
TGTGCCAGCAGTCAGGGTTCAACTAATGAAAAACTGTTTTTT	CASSQGSTNEKLFF	TRBJ1-4	TRBV27	.	.
TGTGCCAGTAGCGATCCAGGCAGGCGCTACAATGAGCAGTTCTTC	CASSDPGRRYNEQFF	TRBJ2-1	TRBV19	.	.
TGTGCCAGCAGCCGAACCGGGACAGGGAAGGAAAAACTGTTTTTT	CASSRTGTGKEKLFF	TRBJ1-4	TRBV27	TRBD1	once
TGCAGTGCTAGTAACAGGGGGCAAGGGCAGCCCCAGCATTTT	CSASNRGQGQPQHF	TRBJ1-5	TRBV20-1	TRBD1	few
TGTGCCAGTAGTATCAGGGACAGGCTAAGCAATGAGCAGTTCTTC	CASSIRDRLSNEQFF	TRBJ2-1	TRBV19	TRBD1	.
TGCGCCAGCAGCTTTCAGGCCCTAGCCTCGAACACTGAAGCTTTCTTT	CASSFQALASNTEAFF	TRBJ1-1	TRBV5-1	.	.
TGTGCCAGCTCACGACAGGGGACCAATGAAAAACTGTTTTTT	CASSRQGTNEKLFF	TRBJ1-4	TRBV18	TRBD1	.
TGCAGCGGAAGACAGGGTAGCACAGATACGCAGTATTTT	CSGRQGSTDTQYF	TRBJ2-3	TRBV29-1	TRBD1	.
TGCGCCACCAGTGTTAGCGGGGGCGTGGATTCACCCCTCCACTTT	CATSVSGGVDSPLHF	TRBJ1-6	TRBV10-2	.	once
TGCAGTGCAGGGGGCTACAATGAGCAGTTCTTC	CSAGGYNEQFF	TRBJ2-1	TRBV20-1	.	.